Sequencing of this T cell receptor (beta chain) was carried out in a study of identical twins (dated by TCRdb to between 2015 and 2016). Describing the broader study: TCR alpha and beta repertoires from monozygotic twins, unrelated adults of various ages and cord blood were deep-sequenced to test whether fetal clonotypes persist. Replicate twin experiments were performed at different times using different library preparation protocols to rule out contamination. Here is what the overall study found, with its caveats: A weaker excess of twin sharing was found in beta out-of-frame sequences because the signal-to-noise ratio was lowered by fewer shared sequences. Out-of-frame TCR alpha sharing in monozygotic twins was systematically underestimated by recombination models, whereas sharing between unrelated individuals was in agreement with the recombination models. Invariant T cells such as MAIT and iNKT could partly confound zero-insertion analyses, though diverse VJ usage argued against this for most clonotypes. Fewer insertions were carried by abundant cord blood beta clonotypes; a weaker similar trend was observed in young adult naive repertoires, while no such trend was observed in memory repertoires. Compared with coincidental sharing between unrelated individuals, an excess of low generation-probability sequences was observed among out-of-frame TCR alpha sequences shared between twins. Because the same donors could not be followed over many years, conclusions were based on cross-sectional statistical analysis.

Only healthy Caucasian donors were included. The twin cohort consisted of three pairs of female monozygotic twins, all aged about 18 to 29 years. Positive isolation kits from Invitrogen were used to isolate the CD4+ and CD8+ T cell populations. About this clonotype: The target of this receptor is not known. Nothing much larger sits one base from this clone, and base qualities are not available.

Libraries were built with 5' RACE. The listed sequencing device is Illumina HiSeq 2000. A universal primer binding site was added through template switching, and the final cDNA carried a unique molecular identifier so that TCR cDNA molecules could be counted accurately. First-strand cDNA for TCR alpha and beta chains was synthesized from specific primers in the conserved constant-segment region. To control for contamination, every cDNA library was double barcoded, receiving both a SMART-Mk sample barcode and Illumina barcodes. Two successive PCR steps introduced TruSeq adapter sequences along with Illumina sample barcodes. The Illumina HiSeq platform was used with custom primers to sequence TCR alpha and beta cDNA libraries. The original methods were these. Unique molecular identifiers were extracted from raw reads with MiGEC, and CDR3 positions were determined with MiXCR. Recombination models were inferred per individual with the repgenHMM and IGoR tools using an EM algorithm. The tcR package in R was used for shared clonotype analysis, with sharing normalized by the product of cloneset sizes. To study raw recombination without the effects of thymic and clonal selection, out-of-frame nonproductive sequences were analyzed. TCRdb redid the processing of the public reads, applying fastp at Q25 and MiXCR, and retained in-frame beta chains. CDR3 protein duplicates are merged, each entry listing the most common genes and DNA. Here the V and J calls rest on TCRdb's processing, not on the authors' analysis. The sample table lists roughly 260,000 distinct CDR3 sequences, 7% to 8.5% of them with a count of one. The leading ten clones occupy 5.4% of the sample.

CDR1 and CDR2 were assigned from the germline V gene as MNHNS and SASEGT. From the cysteine through the phenylalanine, the CDR3 covers 16 amino acids. The DNA shown is the 48-base CDR3, in frame from base 1. V loses 6 bases at its end and J loses 0 bases; junction bases beyond the gene matches: 7. These data were also reused for a study on yellow fever vaccine responses in identical twins. The second study's authors report: The T cell response to vaccination in identical twins was reported by the authors to appear partly convergent and partly personalized. In identical twins, the study followed T cell clones that responded to the vaccine with precision.

The TCR originated in a young woman in good health. The rearrangement joined TRBV6-1 to TRBJ2-1; the central 8 bases match TRBD2. Sequencing was performed on CD8+ T cells sorted from blood. The CDR3 is CASRISGTSSYNEQFF. The DNA is as follows: TGTGCCAGCAGGATTAGCGGGACCAGCTCCTACAATGAGCAGTTCTTC.